These 8 T cell receptor beta chains were sequenced from one sample in a study of shared clonotypes between healthy human individuals. Produced via immunoSEQ multiplex PCR; TCRdb's table is partial and in-frame only. The top ten hold more than 0.1% of the sample, which has around 2.3 million clones, approximately 94% seen once. Sequencing was done on a sample of naive CD4+ T cells sorted from blood. Subset noted: CD45RA+ positively selected. These receptors all stem from a man aged 18-30 years in good health.

The CDR3 spells CASSLVGPESGGYTF. The CDR3 DNA sequence: TGCGCCAGCAGCTTGGTAGGCCCAGAAAGCGGTGGCTACACCTTC. The chain links TRBV5-1 to TRBJ1-2; D call uncertain. The CDR3 covers 15 residues. Germline V CDR1 and CDR2: SGHRS, YFSETQ. Deletions cut 0 bases from V and 7 bases from J, with 16 bases between.

The chain couples TRBV10-2 to TRBJ1-4; D is undetermined. V was pared by 6 bases and J by 0 bases, with 14 bases between. Germline CDR1 and CDR2: WSHSY and SAAADI. The CDR3 runs to 16 residues. The CDR3 DNA reads as TGCGCCAGCAGCAGAGAAGCTCCGACAACTAATGAAAAACTGTTTTTT. It codes for CASSREAPTTNEKLFF.

This chain joins TRBV6-1 and TRBJ1-5; maybe TRBD1 (5 bases). The CDR3 spans 14 residues. V was clipped by 1 base and J by 12 bases, with 16 bases between them. Germline V lookup: CDR1 MNHNS, CDR2 SASEGT. CDR3 DNA: TGTGCCAGCAGTGAAGGGGGGGGTGGCAGGATCCAGCATTTT. Translating gives CASSEGGGGRIQHF.

The chain combines TRBV7-6 with TRBJ2-3, with 10 bases matching TRBD2. The CDR3 runs to 15 residues. Per the germline V gene, CDR1 is SGHVS and CDR2 is FNYEAQ. The J segment lost 5 bases and the V segment lost 5 bases, leaving 7 bases of the junction unmatched. The CDR3 region has the DNA TGTGCCAGCAGCCTCCTTCTAGCGGGAGAAGATACGCAGTATTTT. It translates to CASSLLLAGEDTQYF.

The chain has TRBV15 and TRBJ2-5; D ambiguous. The germline V and J ends were trimmed by 1 base and 0 bases, with 12 bases remaining between them. CDR1 is LNHNV, CDR2 YYDKDF, per germline (reference sequence). CDR3 length: 16 amino acids. The CDR3 nucleotides read TGTGCCACCAGCAGAGGGAAGCGCCAGTACCAAGAGACCCAGTACTTC. It is translated as CATSRGKRQYQETQYF.

Concerning this clone itself: The identical CDR3 is also encoded by other nucleotide sequences in the sample. The chain has TRBV5-1 and TRBJ2-2; D not resolved. Germline CDR1 SGHRS, CDR2 YFSETQ. Trimming took off 1 base at V and 4 bases at J, with 11 bases between the two ends. CDR3 length: 15 amino acids. CDR3 loop: CASSLSTGVTGELFF. The CDR3 DNA sequence: TGCGCCAGCAGCTTGAGTACTGGGGTCACCGGGGAGCTGTTTTTT.

The chain joins TRBV11-2 to TRBJ2-1; D perhaps matches TRBD2 (6 bases). With 7 bases removed from V and 7 bases from J, the gap between germline ends came to 14 bases. The germline gives CDR1 SGHAT, CDR2 FQNNGV. CDR3 size: 13 residues. Here the CDR3 DNA reads TGTGCCAGCACCTCGGGGGAATTAAATGAGCAGTTCTTC. It encodes CASTSGELNEQFF.

Of note for this clone: Other DNA variants within this sample encode the same CDR3. The chain is built from TRBV18 and TRBJ1-1; D gene unclear. The V gene's germline CDR1 is KGHSH and CDR2 LQKENI. CDR3 length: 14 residues. Trimming cost V 0 bases and J 1 base, with 6 bases left between them. DNA of the CDR3: TGTGCCAGCTCACCACCAAGCCAGAACACTGAAGCTTTCTTT. It codes for CASSPPSQNTEAFF. The full variable domain, in which reference TRBV18 and TRBJ1-1 provide the parts outside the CDR3, is NAGVMQNPRHLVRRRGQEARLRCSPMKGHSHVYWYRQLPEEGLKFMVYLQKENIIDESGMPKERFSAEFPKEGPSILRIQQVVRGDSAAYFCASSPPSQNTEAFFGQGTRLTVV.